These 27 T cell receptor beta chains share one sample of origin, sequenced in a study of blood T cell repertoires in COVID-19. Here immunoSEQ multiplex PCR was the method, and the copy in TCRdb shows in-frame clones only, minus some. This table holds around 400,000 clones, more than 75% found once. Sample: peripheral blood. The receptors derive from a woman in her sixties or seventies with COVID-19, enrolled during active disease.

The chain has TRBV7-3 and TRBJ2-3; 11 bases fit TRBD1. The V and J ends lost 3 bases and 6 bases, in that order; junction bases with no gene match: 5. Germline CDR1 is SGHTA and CDR2 is FQGTGA. The CDR3 has 15 amino acids. The CDR3 loop is CASSLGQGVIDTQYF. The DNA of the CDR3 is TGTGCCAGCAGCTTGGGACAGGGGGTTATTGATACGCAGTATTTT.

The CDR3 bases are TGTGCCAGTAGTTTTACAGGGGAATCACCCCTCCACTTT. This sequence encodes CASSFTGESPLHF. V gene TRBV19 combines with J gene TRBJ1-6; 7 bases match TRBD1. V shed 5 bases and J 10 bases; nucleotides not matched to a gene: 5. The germline CDR1 and CDR2 sequences are LNHDA and SQIVND (reference sequence). The CDR3 length is 13 residues. Variable domain in full (rest from reference TRBV19 and TRBJ1-6): DGGITQSPKYLFRKEGQNVTLSCEQNLNHDAMYWYRQDPGQGLRLIYYSQIVNDFQKGDIAEGYSVSREKKESFPLTVTSAQKNPTAFYLCASSFTGESPLHFGNGTRLTVT.

This rearrangement joins TRBV2 to TRBJ1-4, with a possible D match to TRBD1 (6 bases). CDR1 and CDR2 (germline): SNHLY, FYNNEI. V shed 2 bases and J shed 11 bases, with 12 bases lying between them. This CDR3 is 13 amino acids long. Here the CDR3 reads CASSEQGREKLFF. The CDR3 nucleotides read TGTGCCAGCAGTGAACAGGGGAGGGAGAAACTGTTTTTT.

The chain has TRBV7-9 and TRBJ2-2; D might be TRBD2 (5 bases). The CDR3 length is 17 residues. The V gene lost 5 bases and the J gene lost 5 bases, with 21 bases spanning the gap. The V gene's germline CDR1 is SEHNR and CDR2 FQNEAQ (reference sequence). Here the CDR3 reads CASSLRQSGLGTGELFF. CDR3 coding DNA: TGTGCCAGCAGCCTAAGACAAAGCGGCCTCGGGACCGGGGAGCTGTTTTTT. The variable domain in full, completed from reference TRBV7-9 and TRBJ2-2, reads DTGVSQNPRHKITKRGQNVTFRCDPISEHNRLYWYRQTLGQGPEFLTYFQNEAQLEKSRLLSDRFSAERPKGSFSTLEIQRTEQGDSAMYLCASSLRQSGLGTGELFFGEGSRLTVL.

This clone was recorded once. The chain joins TRBV4-2 to TRBJ2-2; D is ambiguous. Trimming took off 5 bases at V and 2 bases at J, with 9 bases between the two ends. The CDR3 is 14 amino acids. Germline loops: CDR1 LGHNA, CDR2 YNFKEQ. The CDR3 DNA is TGTGCCAGCAGCACAAACTATAACACCGGGGAGCTGTTTTTT. Translating gives CASSTNYNTGELFF.

The genes are TRBV7-8 and TRBJ2-2; D perhaps matches TRBD1 (6 bases). The CDR3 spans 15 residues. Trimming took off 3 bases at V and 1 base at J, with 9 bases between the two ends. Looked up from germline, CDR1 is SGHVS and CDR2 is FQNEAQ. CDR3 protein: CASSFGGLNTGELFF. The CDR3 DNA reads TGTGCCAGCAGCTTTGGGGGCCTGAACACCGGGGAGCTGTTTTTT.

The CDR3 reads CASSYVTGGYYEQYF. The CDR3 DNA is TGTGCCAGCAGTTATGTGACGGGGGGTTACTACGAGCAGTACTTC. The chain has TRBV28 and TRBJ2-7, with 7 bases lining up with TRBD2. The V segment lost 4 bases and the J segment 3 bases; nucleotides outside the gene matches: 9. CDR3 length: 15 residues. The germline V gene encodes CDR1 MDHEN and CDR2 SYDVKM.

This sequence joins TRBV27 and TRBJ2-2; D perhaps matches TRBD2 (6 bases). The CDR3 loop spans 17 amino acids. From germline, CDR1 is MNHEY and CDR2 SMNVEV (reference sequence). V gave up 6 bases and J gave up 1 base, with 18 bases separating them. Written as DNA, the CDR3 is TGTGCCAGCAGACGAAGGGGCCTTAGCGGGAACACCGGGGAGCTGTTTTTT. Residues: CASRRRGLSGNTGELFF.

The chain recombines TRBV5-4 with TRBJ2-2; 12 positions match TRBD2. The CDR3 has 16 residues. Trimming removed 3 bases from V and 6 bases from J; junction bases left unmatched: 6. The germline V gene has CDR1 SGHNT and CDR2 YYREEE (reference sequence). CDR3 sequence (DNA): TGTGCCAGCAGCTCGACTAGCGGGGGAGGCGCCGGGGAGCTGTTTTTT. Translated: CASSSTSGGGAGELFF.

The chain combines TRBV5-1 with TRBJ1-6; 10 positions agree with TRBD1. Per the germline V gene, CDR1 is SGHRS and CDR2 is YFSETQ. This CDR3 is 16 amino acids long. Unmatched junction bases numbered 6, after V lost 0 bases and J lost 9 bases. This CDR3 reads CASSLAGQGIGSPLHF. DNA for the CDR3: TGCGCCAGCAGCTTGGCGGGACAGGGGATTGGTTCACCCCTCCACTTT.

This rearrangement joins TRBV6-5 to TRBJ2-1; D not certain. The CDR3 length is 14 residues. V shed 2 bases and J shed 7 bases, with 12 bases lying between them. The germline CDR1 and CDR2 sequences are MNHEY and SVGAGI. The CDR3 DNA reads as TGTGCCAGCAGTTACAAGCTTGCCTGGAATGAGCAGTTCTTC. It is translated as CASSYKLAWNEQFF.

V usage is TRBV5-5 and J usage is TRBJ1-2; 7 bases agree with TRBD1. J lost 3 bases, V lost 0 bases, and 5 bases had no gene match. CDR1 SGHKS and CDR2 YYEKEE come from the germline V gene (reference sequence). The CDR3 is made up of 15 amino acids. The DNA of the CDR3 is TGTGCCAGCAGCTTGGCTTTAGGGGGCTACTATGGCTACACCTTC. Translating gives CASSLALGGYYGYTF.

The rearrangement joins TRBV15 to TRBJ1-5; D gene unclear. Germline CDR1 and CDR2: LNHNV and YYDKDF (reference sequence). The length of the CDR3 is 13 residues. Deletions cut 0 bases from V and 4 bases from J, with 4 bases between. CDR3 in DNA: TGTGCCACCAGCAGAGACCAAAATCAGCCCCAGCATTTT. Amino acids: CATSRDQNQPQHF.

V and J are TRBV7-6 and TRBJ1-2, with D unresolved. This CDR3 region has 13 residues. Germline lookup yields CDR1 SGHVS and CDR2 FNYEAQ. V lost 3 bases, J lost 6 bases, and 11 bases lay in between. In DNA, the CDR3 is TGTGCCAGCAGCTTCGGTCATAGAGATGGCTACACCTTC. It codes for CASSFGHRDGYTF.

In this sample, this clone turned up many times. This chain connects TRBV9 to TRBJ2-2, with 7 bases matching TRBD2. J was trimmed by 4 bases and V by 3 bases; bases with no gene match: 6. CDR3 length: 15 residues. CDR1 SGDLS and CDR2 YYNGEE come from the germline V gene. The CDR3 loop is CASSGPLAVTGELFF. As DNA, the CDR3 is TGTGCCAGCAGCGGGCCGCTAGCGGTCACCGGGGAGCTGTTTTTT.

The V call is TRBV12-5, the J call TRBJ2-3, with D tentatively TRBD2 (6 bases). The CDR3 loop spans 14 amino acids. In germline, CDR1 is LGHNT, CDR2 FRNRAP. V shed 6 bases and J shed 0 bases, with 10 bases lying between them. The CDR3 reads CASGAGRSTDTQYF. DNA for the CDR3: TGTGCTAGTGGGGCCGGGAGAAGCACAGATACGCAGTATTTT.

Worth noting for this clone: A read error may account for a junction end that differs from germline. This chain links TRBV10-2 with TRBJ2-7; 9 nucleotides line up with TRBD1. Germline V gene data show CDR1 as WSHSY and CDR2 as SAAADI. The CDR3 totals 14 residues. CDR3 DNA: TGCGCCAGCATAAGGGGGACAGGGTACCCGAACGTGAGCTTC. Translating gives CASIRGTGYPNVSF.

The CDR3 bases are TGTGCCAGCAGCTCATATACAGGGGGCTCCTATAATTCACCCCTCCACTTT. Protein product: CASSSYTGGSYNSPLHF. The chain uses TRBV13 and TRBJ1-6; 8 positions agree with TRBD1. V gave up 4 bases and J gave up 0 bases; unmatched junction bases: 5. The CDR3 contains 17 residues. Looked up from germline, CDR1 is PRHDT and CDR2 is FYEKMQ (reference sequence).

Only one count was recorded for this clone. The chain links TRBV18 to TRBJ2-1; D is perhaps TRBD2 (5 bases). CDR1 and CDR2 (germline): KGHSH, LQKENI. The CDR3 extends over 16 amino acids. Between the trimmed V and J ends, which lost 4 bases and 2 bases, there was a span of 15 bases. CDR3 loop: CASSLPPGRTYNEQFF. CDR3 bases: TGTGCCAGCTCACTCCCTCCGGGGAGAACCTACAATGAGCAGTTCTTC.

The gene calls are TRBV11-3 and TRBJ2-2; no definite D call. This CDR3 comprises 15 residues. CDR1 SGHNT and CDR2 YENEEA come from the germline V gene. Trimming pared 1 base from V and 2 bases from J, leaving 8 bases between. CDR3 bases: TGTGCCAGCAGCTTAGGACTCGTAAACACCGGGGAGCTGTTTTTT. Translated, it gives CASSLGLVNTGELFF.

V and J are TRBV7-6 and TRBJ1-2, with 8 bases aligning to TRBD1. V dropped 5 bases and J dropped 7; count of bases not matched to a gene: 15. This CDR3 is built from 16 residues. Germline V gene lookup returns CDR1 SGHVS and CDR2 FNYEAQ. The CDR3 sequence is CASSPGQGPFVSGYTF. The DNA of the CDR3 is TGTGCCAGCAGCCCCGGACAGGGCCCCTTCGTGTCTGGCTACACCTTC.

The chain employs TRBV7-8 and TRBJ2-3; a possible D gene is TRBD1 (6 bases). The V gene lost 5 bases and the J gene lost 0 bases, with 9 bases spanning the gap. Germline V gene lookup returns CDR1 SGHVS and CDR2 FQNEAQ. The CDR3 length is 14 residues. CDR3 sequence (DNA): TGTGCCAGCAGCCACGGACAGAGCACAGATACGCAGTATTTT. It codes for CASSHGQSTDTQYF. The full variable domain, in which reference TRBV7-8 and TRBJ2-3 provide the parts outside the CDR3, is GAGVSQSPRYKVAKRGQDVALRCDPISGHVSLFWYQQALGQGPEFLTYFQNEAQLDKSGLPSDRFFAERPEGSVSTLKIQRTQQEDSAVYLCASSHGQSTDTQYFGPGTRLTVL.

This rearrangement joins TRBV6-1 to TRBJ2-7; TRBD1 might be the D (5 bases). The germline V and J ends were trimmed by 1 base and 0 bases, with 7 bases remaining between them. The germline CDR1 and CDR2 sequences are MNHNS and SASEGT. The CDR3 sequence is 14 residues long. The CDR3 is CASSEGGSSYEQYF. Here the CDR3 DNA reads TGTGCCAGCAGTGAAGGGGGCAGCTCCTACGAGCAGTACTTC.

This rearrangement joins TRBV5-5 to TRBJ1-2; TRBD1 is a possible D gene (5 bases). This CDR3 is 15 amino acids long. The germline CDR1 and CDR2 sequences are SGHKS and YYEKEE (reference sequence). Trimming took 0 bases from V and 12 from J, leaving 21 bases between them. The CDR3 DNA reads as TGTGCCAGCAGCTTGGCCGTCGGCAGGGAGAGGAGGGACACCTTC. Amino acid sequence: CASSLAVGRERRDTF.

Concerning this clone itself: The sample has other DNA sequences that encode this CDR3 too. The chain employs TRBV12-3 or TRBV12-4 and TRBJ2-7; 7 nucleotides line up with TRBD1. V gave up 6 bases and J gave up 3 bases; unmatched junction bases: 5. The CDR3 spans 13 residues. CDR3 loop: CASSRQGNYEQYF. As DNA, the CDR3 is TGTGCCAGCAGCCGACAGGGTAACTACGAGCAGTACTTC.

The chain joins TRBV19 to TRBJ1-5; perhaps TRBD1 as D (5 bases). Trimming removed 3 bases at V and 4 bases at J, with 10 bases between. CDR3 length: 14 residues. In germline, CDR1 is LNHDA, CDR2 SQIVND (reference sequence). In DNA form, the CDR3 reads TGTGCCAGTAGTATGACAGCGCCAAATCAGCCCCAGCATTTT. Its translation is CASSMTAPNQPQHF.

CDR3 loop: CASSYSINRVREKLFF. In DNA, the CDR3 is TGTGCCAGCAGTTACTCCATAAACAGGGTTCGGGAAAAACTGTTTTTT. This chain uses TRBV6-5 with TRBJ1-4; D possibly corresponds to TRBD1 (6 bases). In germline, CDR1 is MNHEY, CDR2 SVGAGI. The CDR3 has 16 amino acids. V gave up 0 bases and J gave up 8 bases, with 16 bases separating them.